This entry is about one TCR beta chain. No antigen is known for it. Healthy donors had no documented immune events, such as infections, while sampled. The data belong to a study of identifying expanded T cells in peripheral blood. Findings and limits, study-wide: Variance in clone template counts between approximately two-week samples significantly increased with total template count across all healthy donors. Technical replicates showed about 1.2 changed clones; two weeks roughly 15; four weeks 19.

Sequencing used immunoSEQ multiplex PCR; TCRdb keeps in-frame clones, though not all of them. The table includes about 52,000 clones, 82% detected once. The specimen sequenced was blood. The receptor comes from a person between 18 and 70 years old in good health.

The DNA of the CDR3 is TGCGCCAGCAGCTTTAATTCAGGGATGACCGGGGAGCTGTTTTTT. Its translation: CASSFNSGMTGELFF. The rearrangement links TRBV5-1 to TRBJ2-2, with D possibly TRBD1 on 5 matching bases. Trimming took 2 bases from V and 5 from J, leaving 13 bases between them. The germline CDR1 and CDR2 sequences are SGHRS and YFSETQ. This CDR3 comprises 15 residues.